These 32 T cell receptor beta chains were all obtained from the same sample, sequenced in a study of blood T cell repertoires in COVID-19 (dated by TCRdb to about 2020). Libraries came from the immunoSEQ multiplex PCR assay. In TCRdb, the immuneACCESS table is reduced to in-frame sequences with V and J assigned. These tables do not hold every clone; where another copy was compared, an unresolved V gene accounts for under half, and the others remain unexplained. The sample contains tens of thousands of clones, roughly four fifths of them found a single time. The ten top clones hold about 9.4% of the sample. What was sequenced was peripheral blood. The source of these receptors is a man aged 55-75 years with acute or convalescent COVID-19.

The chain uses TRBV7-3 and TRBJ1-2; D gene uncertain. The V gene's germline CDR1 is SGHTA and CDR2 FQGTGA. The CDR3 is 13 amino acids. Trimming shortened V by 6 bases and J by 5 bases, and 13 bases separated the two germline ends. The CDR3 coding sequence is TGTGCCAGCAGTCTCGACCCACAGTATGGCTACACCTTC. It translates to CASSLDPQYGYTF.

The CDR3 here is CASSLGRSGGVTQYF. In nucleotides, the CDR3 is TGTGCCAGCAGCTTAGGACGATCCGGGGGTGTTACGCAGTATTTT. The chain carries TRBV7-2 and TRBJ2-3; D is possibly TRBD2 (6 bases). The CDR3 extends over 15 amino acids. Germline V lookup: CDR1 SGHTA, CDR2 FQGNSA. Trimming took off 1 base at V and 8 bases at J, with 16 bases between the two ends.

There are a few counts of this clone. The rearrangement joins TRBV13 to TRBJ2-1; possible D gene TRBD2, 6 bases. The length of the CDR3 is 15 residues. Trimming removed 5 bases from V and 8 bases from J, with 19 bases in between. Germline V gives CDR1 PRHDT, CDR2 FYEKMQ (reference sequence). CDR3 nucleotide sequence: TGTGCCAGCAGCCCCCCCGGGGGATCACCCGATGAGCAGTTCTTC. Amino acids: CASSPPGGSPDEQFF. The variable domain in full, with the rest retrieved from reference TRBV13 and TRBJ2-1, is AAGVIQSPRHLIKEKRETATLKCYPIPRHDTVYWYQQGPGQDPQFLISFYEKMQSDKGSIPDRFSAQQFSDYHSELNMSSLELGDSALYFCASSPPGGSPDEQFFGPGTRLTVL.

This sequence joins TRBV3-1 (or the pseudogene TRBV3-2) and TRBJ2-3; 14 bases are a match to TRBD2. V lost 4 bases and J lost 2; bases outside the gene matches: 2. Germline V lookup: CDR1 LGHDT, CDR2 YNNKEL (reference sequence). CDR3 length: 16 amino acids. The chain's CDR3 is CASSRLAGGPTDTQYF. CDR3 coding DNA: TGTGCCAGCAGCCGACTAGCGGGAGGGCCCACAGATACGCAGTATTTT.

J is TRBJ2-3 and V is TRBV6-5; 11 positions match TRBD2. The ends lost 8 bases at V and 6 bases at J; junction bases unmatched: 7. Germline V lookup: CDR1 MNHEY, CDR2 SVGAGI. This CDR3 is built from 14 residues. CDR3: CASLSGGARDTQYF. The DNA for the CDR3 is TGTGCCAGCCTTAGCGGGGGGGCAAGGGATACGCAGTATTTT.

The genes are TRBV27 and TRBJ2-1; TRBD1 agrees at 11 bases. The germline gives CDR1 MNHEY, CDR2 SMNVEV (reference sequence). CDR3 size: 16 residues. J gave up 5 bases and V 2 bases, and 5 bases lay outside the gene matches. CDR3 nucleotides: TGTGCCAGCAGTTTACCGGGACAGGGGGGAAACAATGAGCAGTTCTTC. Its translation: CASSLPGQGGNNEQFF.

The chain employs TRBV7-2 and TRBJ2-3; TRBD2 agrees at 9 bases. Germline loops: CDR1 SGHTA, CDR2 FQGNSA. V lost 5 bases to trimming and J lost 0 bases; unmatched junction nucleotides: 6. The CDR3 runs to 16 residues. In DNA form, the CDR3 reads TGTGCCAGCAGCATGCGACTAGCGGATAGCACAGATACGCAGTATTTT. Translating gives CASSMRLADSTDTQYF.

The chain couples TRBV7-9 to TRBJ1-1, with unresolved D. The CDR3 runs to 12 residues. In germline, CDR1 is SEHNR, CDR2 FQNEAQ (reference sequence). The V and J ends lost 0 bases and 6 bases respectively, with 5 bases between them. The CDR3 here is CASSLAAAEAFF. For the CDR3, the DNA is TGTGCCAGCAGCTTAGCGGCCGCTGAAGCTTTCTTT.

V gene TRBV28 combines with J gene TRBJ1-5; a weak D match, TRBD1 (6 bases). This CDR3 is 16 amino acids long. V lost 3 bases and J 2 bases, leaving 14 bases between the germline ends. CDR1 MDHEN and CDR2 SYDVKM come from the germline V gene. In DNA form, the CDR3 reads TGTGCCAGCAGTTTTCAGGGGAGGGGGGGCAATCAGCCCCAGCATTTT. Its protein product is CASSFQGRGGNQPQHF.

This chain links TRBV10-3 with TRBJ2-1, with 12 bases that match TRBD2. The CDR3 extends over 16 amino acids. V lost 3 bases and J lost 3; bases outside the gene matches: 3. Germline assignment: CDR1 ENHRY and CDR2 SYGVKD. The CDR3 reads CAISETSGGNYNEQFF. DNA for the CDR3: TGTGCCATCAGTGAAACTAGCGGGGGGAACTACAATGAGCAGTTCTTC.

The gene calls are TRBV10-3 and TRBJ2-7; the match to TRBD2 covers 9 bases. The V gene's germline CDR1 is ENHRY and CDR2 SYGVKD. The CDR3 contains 15 residues. V was clipped by 6 bases and J by 5 bases; unmatched bases: 11. For the CDR3, the DNA is TGTGCCATCAGCGAAACGGGACTAGCAGTCCACGAGCAGTACTTC. This codes for CAISETGLAVHEQYF.

J is TRBJ1-2 and V is TRBV18, with D perhaps TRBD1 (6 bases). Germline values: CDR1 KGHSH, CDR2 LQKENI. V dropped 1 base and J dropped 6 bases, with 15 bases sitting between them. This CDR3 spans 15 amino acids. CDR3 sequence (DNA): TGTGCCAGCTCACCACAGCAACAGGGTCTTCATGGCTACACCTTC. Translation: CASSPQQQGLHGYTF.

This chain uses TRBV3-1 (or the pseudogene TRBV3-2) with TRBJ2-5, with 8 nucleotides matching TRBD2. Germline V lookup: CDR1 LGHDT, CDR2 YNNKEL (reference sequence). Germline trimming cut 2 bases from V and 2 bases from J; bases unmatched to any gene: 10. The CDR3 contains 17 residues. CDR3 coding DNA: TGTGCCAGCAGCCAACCCCCGGGGCGGGAGGATCAAGAGACCCAGTACTTC. It is translated as CASSQPPGREDQETQYF.

V gene TRBV7-8 combines with J gene TRBJ2-7, with TRBD2 matching over 11 bases. Germline loops: CDR1 SGHVS, CDR2 FQNEAQ. This CDR3 contains 15 residues. After removal of 4 bases from V and 5 bases from J, the junction contained 7 bases not matched to a gene. CDR3 region: CASSSASGRRNEQYF. The DNA for the CDR3 is TGTGCCAGCAGCTCAGCTAGCGGGAGGAGGAACGAGCAGTACTTC.

The chain uses TRBV19 and TRBJ1-2; 7 bases line up with TRBD1. V lost 1 base and J lost 4; bases outside the gene matches: 6. There are 15 residues in the CDR3. Per germline, CDR1 LNHDA and CDR2 SQIVND (reference sequence). CDR3 amino acids: CASSIGRDSLYGYTF. The DNA of the CDR3 is TGTGCCAGTAGTATAGGAAGGGACAGTCTCTATGGCTACACCTTC. The variable domain in full, completed from reference TRBV19 and TRBJ1-2, reads DGGITQSPKYLFRKEGQNVTLSCEQNLNHDAMYWYRQDPGQGLRLIYYSQIVNDFQKGDIAEGYSVSREKKESFPLTVTSAQKNPTAFYLCASSIGRDSLYGYTFGSGTRLTVV.

Only a few counts were recorded for this clone. This rearrangement joins TRBV27 to TRBJ1-1, with 11 bases identical to TRBD1. The germline V gene encodes CDR1 MNHEY and CDR2 SMNVEV (reference sequence). J lost 6 bases, V lost 9 bases, and 18 bases had no gene match. This CDR3 is built from 17 residues. The CDR3 DNA reads as TGTGCCAGTAGCCCGGACAGGGGGCCTCCTTCGGTGGCTGAAGCTTTCTTT. It encodes CASSPDRGPPSVAEAFF.

In this sample, this clone turned up once. The chain employs TRBV2 and TRBJ2-2, with a tentative D call TRBD1 (6 bases). CDR3 length: 13 residues. CDR1 and CDR2 (germline): SNHLY, FYNNEI. V was clipped by 5 bases and J by 8 bases, with 12 bases between them. The CDR3: CASSLGGEGELFF. The DNA of the CDR3 is TGTGCCAGCAGTCTAGGGGGAGAAGGGGAGCTGTTTTTT.

The rearrangement uses TRBV7-4 and TRBJ2-7, with D perhaps TRBD2 (5 bases). Germline V CDR1 and CDR2: SGHVT, SQSDAQ. The V end was cut by 5 bases, the J end by 6 bases, with 5 bases between. CDR3 length: 10 residues. This CDR3 is CASSEGEQYF. CDR3 nucleotides: TGTGCCAGCAGCGAGGGCGAGCAGTACTTC. The variable domain in full, with the rest retrieved from reference TRBV7-4 and TRBJ2-7, is GAGVSQSPRYKVAKRGRDVALRCDSISGHVTLYWYRQTLGQGSEVLTYSQSDAQRDKSGRPSGRFSAERPERSVSTLKIQRTEQGDSAVYLCASSEGEQYFGPGTRLTVT.

Points on this clone: The sample has other DNA sequences that encode this CDR3 too. This sequence joins TRBV9 and TRBJ1-3, with D perhaps TRBD1 (5 bases). The V gene lost 5 bases and the J gene lost 4 bases, with 13 bases spanning the gap. CDR1 SGDLS and CDR2 YYNGEE come from the germline V gene. The CDR3 runs 14 residues. CDR3 residues: CASRPGGVGNTIYF. CDR3 DNA sequence: TGTGCCAGCAGACCGGGGGGGGTCGGAAACACCATATATTTT.

The rearrangement links TRBV10-3 to TRBJ1-3, with TRBD1 matching over 9 bases. The CDR3 is 15 amino acids. V was pared by 6 bases and J by 2 bases, with 5 bases of the junction left unmatched. Germline V gives CDR1 ENHRY, CDR2 SYGVKD. CDR3 residues: CAISADRGAGNTIYF. Written as DNA, the CDR3 is TGTGCCATCAGCGCAGACAGGGGGGCTGGAAACACCATATATTTT.

This sequence joins TRBV11-2 and TRBJ2-7, with D maybe TRBD1 (6 bases). Trimming cost V 5 bases and J 2 bases, with 13 bases left between them. The germline gives CDR1 SGHAT, CDR2 FQNNGV. This CDR3 comprises 14 residues. CDR3 loop: CASSKGQLAYEQYF. Here the CDR3 DNA reads TGTGCCAGCAGCAAAGGACAGCTGGCCTACGAGCAGTACTTC. The full variable domain, completed using reference TRBV11-2 and TRBJ2-7, is EAGVAQSPRYKIIEKRQSVAFWCNPISGHATLYWYQQILGQGPKLLIQFQNNGVVDDSQLPKDRFSAERLKGVDSTLKIQPAKLEDSAVYLCASSKGQLAYEQYFGPGTRLTVT.

This clone was picked up a small number of times. The V call is TRBV2, the J call TRBJ2-6, with TRBD1 matching over 7 bases. This CDR3 has 17 amino acids. CDR1 SNHLY and CDR2 FYNNEI come from the germline V gene. CDR3 amino acids: CVLKGQRNSAGANVLTF. Here the CDR3 DNA reads TGTGTCTTAAAGGGACAGCGGAATTCGGCCGGGGCCAACGTCCTGACTTTC.

The chain uses TRBV20-1 and TRBJ2-1, with D perhaps TRBD2 (6 bases). The CDR3 sequence is 13 residues long. Trimming left V 3 bases short and J 3 bases short, with 9 bases between. Germline loops: CDR1 DFQATT, CDR2 SNEGSKA (reference sequence). The CDR3 sequence is CSASAGIYNEQFF. Here the CDR3 DNA reads TGCAGTGCTAGTGCGGGAATCTACAATGAGCAGTTCTTC.

The chain combines TRBV19 with TRBJ2-6; D perhaps matches TRBD1 (5 bases). CDR1 is LNHDA and CDR2 is SQIVND in the germline V gene (reference sequence). With 6 bases removed from V and 1 base from J, the gap between germline ends came to 10 bases. The CDR3 contains 15 residues. CDR3 protein: CASSNPGSGANVLTF. DNA for the CDR3: TGTGCCAGTAGCAATCCAGGGTCTGGGGCCAACGTCCTGACTTTC.

The rearrangement joins TRBV6-6 to TRBJ1-2; tentative D call: TRBD1 (5 bases). V lost 6 bases and J lost 8, with 13 bases in between. From germline, CDR1 is MNHNY and CDR2 SVGAGI (reference sequence). The CDR3 has 12 residues. This CDR3 is CASRSQGGGYTF. CDR3 sequence (DNA): TGTGCCAGCAGGTCTCAGGGTGGCGGCTACACCTTC.

The chain carries TRBV5-1 and TRBJ2-2; D possibly corresponds to TRBD1 (6 bases). The length of the CDR3 is 16 residues. Germline values: CDR1 SGHRS, CDR2 YFSETQ. Trimming removed 4 bases at V and 0 bases at J, with 13 bases between. The CDR3 loop is CASSPTGTSNTGELFF. The CDR3 DNA is TGCGCCAGCAGCCCGACAGGAACCTCGAACACCGGGGAGCTGTTTTTT.

This chain connects TRBV6-7 to TRBJ2-2; 11 bases fit TRBD2. TRBV6-7 is assigned to the ORF class and has an uncertain function. The CDR3 has 16 residues. With 7 bases clipped from V and 2 bases from J, the junction kept 6 bases outside the gene matches. CDR3 sequence: CASNKTSGVNTGELFF. The CDR3 DNA is TGTGCCAGCAATAAGACTAGCGGGGTCAACACCGGGGAGCTGTTTTTT.

This clone was counted a few times. The chain combines TRBV7-2 with TRBJ2-7; D is ambiguous. From germline, CDR1 is SGHTA and CDR2 FQGNSA. V gave up 5 bases and J gave up 7 bases, with 18 bases separating them. The CDR3 is made up of 14 amino acids. Here the CDR3 reads CASSPSLESWEQYF. In nucleotides, the CDR3 is TGTGCCAGCAGCCCTTCTCTAGAATCCTGGGAGCAGTACTTC.

The rearrangement joins TRBV7-2 to TRBJ2-2; D is possibly TRBD1 (5 bases). Germline V gene lookup returns CDR1 SGHTA and CDR2 FQGNSA. V was pared by 0 bases and J by 5 bases, with 10 bases between. CDR3 length: 15 amino acids. Here the CDR3 DNA reads TGTGCCAGCAGCTTAGCAGGGGTGTGGACCGGGGAGCTGTTTTTT. Amino acids: CASSLAGVWTGELFF.

The CDR3 reads CASSGGGLAAGELFF. As DNA, the CDR3 is TGTGCCAGCAGCGGAGGGGGACTAGCGGCCGGGGAGCTGTTTTTT. The chain couples TRBV9 to TRBJ2-2; TRBD2 matches 11 bases. The V gene end was trimmed by 3 bases and the J gene end by 6 bases; junction bases not matched to a gene: 4. This CDR3 has 15 residues. Germline loops: CDR1 SGDLS, CDR2 YYNGEE.

V and J are TRBV7-2 and TRBJ2-5; possible D gene TRBD2, 5 bases. Germline values: CDR1 SGHTA, CDR2 FQGNSA. Trimming removed 1 base at V and 5 bases at J, with 17 bases between. The CDR3 consists of 16 residues. The chain's CDR3 is CASSLEVQRWEETQYF. The DNA for the CDR3 is TGTGCCAGCAGCTTAGAGGTCCAGCGCTGGGAGGAGACCCAGTACTTC. Drawing the rest from reference TRBV7-2 and TRBJ2-5, the complete variable domain is GAGVSQSPSNKVTEKGKDVELRCDPISGHTALYWYRQSLGQGLEFLIYFQGNSAPDKSGLPSDRFSAERTGGSVSTLTIQRTQQEDSAVYLCASSLEVQRWEETQYFGPGTRLLVL.

The V gene is TRBV19, the J gene TRBJ1-2; 7 positions match TRBD1. Germline values: CDR1 LNHDA, CDR2 SQIVND (reference sequence). The CDR3 runs to 13 residues. The V and J ends lost 7 bases and 4 bases, in that order; junction bases with no gene match: 6. For the CDR3, the DNA is TGTGCCAGTAACCAGGACAGGACCTATGGCTACACCTTC. Translating gives CASNQDRTYGYTF.